This T cell receptor (beta chain) was recovered during a study of T cell changes during pregnancy in multiple sclerosis. TCRdb's copy holds only in-frame clones and misses some; the assay was immunoSEQ multiplex PCR. This sample carries approximately 53,000 clones, over 90% of them seen once, and the ten largest clones take 0.25% to 0.3%. Germline loops: CDR1 SGHRS, CDR2 YFSETQ. The CDR3 has 15 residues. J was trimmed by 0 bases and V by 4 bases; bases with no gene match: 5. The gene calls are TRBV5-1 and TRBJ1-1; TRBD1 aligns across 8 bases. The TCR sequence derives from a female donor with multiple sclerosis, enrolled in a pregnancy study. Source: CD4+ T cells from peripheral blood mononuclear cells, taken in the second trimester of pregnancy. The CDR3 coding sequence is TGCGCCAGCAGCCCCAGACAGGGGATGAACACTGAAGCTTTCTTT. The encoded protein is CASSPRQGMNTEAFF. The complete variable domain, with remaining parts taken from reference TRBV5-1 and TRBJ1-1, reads KAGVTQTPRYLIKTRGQQVTLSCSPISGHRSVSWYQQTPGQGLQFLFEYFSETQRNKGNFPGRFSGRQFSNSRSEMNVSTLELGDSALYLCASSPRQGMNTEAFFGQGTRLTVV.